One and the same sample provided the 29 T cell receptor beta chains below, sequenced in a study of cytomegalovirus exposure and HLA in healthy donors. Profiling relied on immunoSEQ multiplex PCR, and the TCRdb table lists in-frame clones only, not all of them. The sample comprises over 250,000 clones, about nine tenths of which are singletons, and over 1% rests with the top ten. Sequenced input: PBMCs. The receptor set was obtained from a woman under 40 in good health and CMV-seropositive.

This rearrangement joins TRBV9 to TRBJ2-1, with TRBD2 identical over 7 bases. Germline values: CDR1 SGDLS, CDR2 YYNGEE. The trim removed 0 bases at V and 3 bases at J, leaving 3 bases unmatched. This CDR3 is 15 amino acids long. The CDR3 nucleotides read TGTGCCAGCAGCGTAGGGCGGGAGATCTACAATGAGCAGTTCTTC. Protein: CASSVGREIYNEQFF. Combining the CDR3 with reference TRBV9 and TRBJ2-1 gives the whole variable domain DSGVTQTPKHLITATGQRVTLRCSPRSGDLSVYWYQQSLDQGLQFLIQYYNGEERAKGNILERFSAQQFPDLHSELNLSSLELGDSALYFCASSVGREIYNEQFFGPGTRLTVL.

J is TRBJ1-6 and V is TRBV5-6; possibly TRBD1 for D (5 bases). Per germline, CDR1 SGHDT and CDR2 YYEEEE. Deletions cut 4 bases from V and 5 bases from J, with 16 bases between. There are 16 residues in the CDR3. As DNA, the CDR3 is TGTGCCAGCAGCCCCCCCGGGGGACGGGATAATTCACCCCTCCACTTT. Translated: CASSPPGGRDNSPLHF.

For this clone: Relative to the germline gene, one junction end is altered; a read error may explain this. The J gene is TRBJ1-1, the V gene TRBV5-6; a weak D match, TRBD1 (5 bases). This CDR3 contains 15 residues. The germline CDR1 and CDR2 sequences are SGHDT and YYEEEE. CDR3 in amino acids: CASGFRGLGNTEAFF. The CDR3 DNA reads TGTGCCAGCGGCTTCCGGGGCTTAGGGAACACTGAAGCTTTCTTT. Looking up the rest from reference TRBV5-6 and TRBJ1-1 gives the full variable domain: DAGVTQSPTHLIKTRGQQVTLRCSPKSGHDTVSWYQQALGQGPQFIFQYYEEEERQRGNFPDRFSGHQFPNYSSELNVNALLLGDSALYLCASGFRGLGNTEAFFGQGTRLTVV.

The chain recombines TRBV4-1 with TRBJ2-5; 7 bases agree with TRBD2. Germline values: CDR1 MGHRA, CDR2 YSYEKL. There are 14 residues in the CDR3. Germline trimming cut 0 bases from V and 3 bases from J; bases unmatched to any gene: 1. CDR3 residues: CASSQDGGKETQYF. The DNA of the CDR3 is TGCGCCAGCAGCCAAGACGGGGGGAAAGAGACCCAGTACTTC.

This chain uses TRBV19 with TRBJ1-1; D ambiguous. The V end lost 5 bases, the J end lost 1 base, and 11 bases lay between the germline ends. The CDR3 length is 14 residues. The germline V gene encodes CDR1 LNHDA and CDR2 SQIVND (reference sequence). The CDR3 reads CASSWESRNTEAFF. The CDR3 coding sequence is TGTGCCAGTAGTTGGGAATCGAGGAACACTGAAGCTTTCTTT.

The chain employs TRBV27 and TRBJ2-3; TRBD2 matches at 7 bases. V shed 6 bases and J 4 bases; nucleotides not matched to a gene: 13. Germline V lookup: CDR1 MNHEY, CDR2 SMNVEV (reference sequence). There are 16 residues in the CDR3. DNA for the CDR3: TGTGCCAGCAGCTCGGGGGGTTTGATTGTCCCAGATACGCAGTATTTT. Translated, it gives CASSSGGLIVPDTQYF.

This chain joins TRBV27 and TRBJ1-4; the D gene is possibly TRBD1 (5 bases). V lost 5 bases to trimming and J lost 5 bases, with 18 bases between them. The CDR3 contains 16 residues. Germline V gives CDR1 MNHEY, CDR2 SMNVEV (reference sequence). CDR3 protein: CASSPRGGRENEKLFF. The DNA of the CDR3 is TGTGCCAGCAGTCCTAGGGGAGGGCGCGAGAATGAAAAACTGTTTTTT.

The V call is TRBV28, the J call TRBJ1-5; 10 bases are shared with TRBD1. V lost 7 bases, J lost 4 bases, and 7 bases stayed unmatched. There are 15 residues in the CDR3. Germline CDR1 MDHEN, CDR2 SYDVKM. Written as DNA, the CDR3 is TGTGCCAGCACCCCGGGGGACAGGGGAAATCAGCCCCAGCATTTT. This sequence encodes CASTPGDRGNQPQHF. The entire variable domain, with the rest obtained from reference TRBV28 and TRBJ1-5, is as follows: DVKVTQSSRYLVKRTGEKVFLECVQDMDHENMFWYRQDPGLGLRLIYFSYDVKMKEKGDIPEGYSVSREKKERFSLILESASTNQTSMYLCASTPGDRGNQPQHFGDGTRLSIL.

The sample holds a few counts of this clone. Written as DNA, the CDR3 is TGTGCCTGGATGGGGGTCTTGAATTCACCCCTCCACTTT. This translates into CAWMGVLNSPLHF. The V and J genes are TRBV30 and TRBJ1-6; tentative D call: TRBD1 (5 bases). The germline CDR1 and CDR2 sequences are GTSNPN and SVGIG (reference sequence). V was trimmed by 4 bases and J by 7 bases, leaving 11 bases between them. The CDR3 extends over 13 amino acids.

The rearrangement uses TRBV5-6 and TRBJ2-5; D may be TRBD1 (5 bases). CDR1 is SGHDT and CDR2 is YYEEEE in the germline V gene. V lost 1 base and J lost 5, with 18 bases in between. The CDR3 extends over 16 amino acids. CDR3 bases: TGTGCCAGCAGCTTGAGGAATGCAGGGCGCAGGGAGACCCAGTACTTC. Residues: CASSLRNAGRRETQYF.

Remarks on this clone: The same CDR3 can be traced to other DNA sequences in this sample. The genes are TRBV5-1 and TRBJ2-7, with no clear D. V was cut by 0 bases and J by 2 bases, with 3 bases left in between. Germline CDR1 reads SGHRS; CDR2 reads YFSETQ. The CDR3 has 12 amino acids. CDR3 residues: CASSLVPYEQYF. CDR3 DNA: TGCGCCAGCAGCTTGGTGCCCTACGAGCAGTACTTC.

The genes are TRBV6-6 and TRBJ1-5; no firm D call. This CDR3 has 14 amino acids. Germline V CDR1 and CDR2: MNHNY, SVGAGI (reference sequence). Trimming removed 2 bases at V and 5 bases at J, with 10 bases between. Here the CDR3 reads CASSYGDGHQPQHF. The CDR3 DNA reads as TGTGCCAGCAGTTACGGCGACGGACATCAGCCCCAGCATTTT.

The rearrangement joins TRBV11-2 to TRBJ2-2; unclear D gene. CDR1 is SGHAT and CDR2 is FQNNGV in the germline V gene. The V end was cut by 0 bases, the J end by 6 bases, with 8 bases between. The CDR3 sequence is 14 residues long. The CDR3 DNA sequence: TGTGCCAGCAGCTTAGATTTTATTTCCGGGGAGCTGTTTTTT. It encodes CASSLDFISGELFF.

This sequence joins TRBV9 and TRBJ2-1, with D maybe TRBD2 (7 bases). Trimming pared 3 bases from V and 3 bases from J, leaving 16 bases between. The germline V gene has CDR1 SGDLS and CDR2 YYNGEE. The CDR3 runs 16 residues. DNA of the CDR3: TGTGCCAGCAGCGAGGGGGAGGGCGTGGGCTACAATGAGCAGTTCTTC. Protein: CASSEGEGVGYNEQFF.

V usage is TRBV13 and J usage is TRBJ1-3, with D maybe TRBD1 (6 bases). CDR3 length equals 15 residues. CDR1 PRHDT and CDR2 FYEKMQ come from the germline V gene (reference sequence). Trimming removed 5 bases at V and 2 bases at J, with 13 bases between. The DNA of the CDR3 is TGTGCCAGCAGCAGCCTAGGGGGGGCTGGAAACACCATATATTTT. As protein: CASSSLGGAGNTIYF.

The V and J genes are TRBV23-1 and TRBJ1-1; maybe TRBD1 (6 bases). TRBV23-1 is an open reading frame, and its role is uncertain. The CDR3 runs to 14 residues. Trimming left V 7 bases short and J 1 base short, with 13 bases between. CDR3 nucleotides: TGCGCCAGCACATGGACAGAAAGGAACACTGAAGCTTTCTTT. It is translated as CASTWTERNTEAFF.

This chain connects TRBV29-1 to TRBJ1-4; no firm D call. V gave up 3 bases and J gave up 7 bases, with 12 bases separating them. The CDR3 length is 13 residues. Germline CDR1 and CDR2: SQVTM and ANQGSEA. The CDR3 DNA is TGCAGCGTTGAGAAGGGCGTCGGTGAAAAACTGTTTTTT. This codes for CSVEKGVGEKLFF.

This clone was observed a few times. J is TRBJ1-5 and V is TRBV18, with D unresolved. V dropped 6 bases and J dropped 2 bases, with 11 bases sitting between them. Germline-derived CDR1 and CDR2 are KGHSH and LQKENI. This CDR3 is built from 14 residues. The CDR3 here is CASSDRRGNQPQHF. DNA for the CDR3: TGTGCCAGCTCGGATAGGCGGGGCAATCAGCCCCAGCATTTT.

The CDR3 region is CASSLRPHGGTPETQYF. The CDR3 DNA sequence: TGTGCCAGCAGTTTACGACCTCATGGGGGGACCCCAGAGACCCAGTACTTC. The rearrangement links TRBV27 to TRBJ2-5, with D possibly matching TRBD2 (6 bases). Trimming removed 2 bases at V and 4 bases at J, with 20 bases between. The CDR3 contains 17 residues. CDR1 is MNHEY and CDR2 is SMNVEV in the germline V gene (reference sequence).

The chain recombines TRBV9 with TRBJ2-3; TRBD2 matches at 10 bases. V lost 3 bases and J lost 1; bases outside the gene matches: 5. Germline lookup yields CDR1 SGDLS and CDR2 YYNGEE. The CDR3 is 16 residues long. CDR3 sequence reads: CASSASGSRGTDTQYF. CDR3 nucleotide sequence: TGTGCCAGCAGCGCTAGCGGGAGTAGGGGCACAGATACGCAGTATTTT.

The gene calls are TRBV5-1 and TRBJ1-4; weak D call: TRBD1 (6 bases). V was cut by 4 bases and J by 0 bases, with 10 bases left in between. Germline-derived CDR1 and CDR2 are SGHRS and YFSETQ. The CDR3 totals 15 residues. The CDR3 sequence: CASSTSGATNEKLFF. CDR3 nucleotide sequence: TGCGCCAGCAGCACCTCAGGGGCAACTAATGAAAAACTGTTTTTT.

As DNA, the CDR3 is TGTGCCAGCAGCTTAGAGGCTCGGGGGGGGATGGCTTTCTTT. As protein: CASSLEARGGMAFF. This chain joins TRBV7-2 and TRBJ1-1, with TRBD1 as a possible D gene (5 bases). V lost 1 base and J lost 11, with 17 bases in between. This CDR3 has 14 residues. Germline-derived CDR1 and CDR2 are SGHTA and FQGNSA.

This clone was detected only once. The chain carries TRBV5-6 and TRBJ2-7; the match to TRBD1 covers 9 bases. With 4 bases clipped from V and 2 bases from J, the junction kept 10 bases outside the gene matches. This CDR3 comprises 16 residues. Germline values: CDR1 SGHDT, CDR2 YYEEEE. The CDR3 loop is CASSIVRGQGTYEQYF. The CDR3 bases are TGTGCCAGCAGCATAGTCCGAGGACAGGGGACCTACGAGCAGTACTTC. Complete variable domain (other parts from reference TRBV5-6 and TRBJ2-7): DAGVTQSPTHLIKTRGQQVTLRCSPKSGHDTVSWYQQALGQGPQFIFQYYEEEERQRGNFPDRFSGHQFPNYSSELNVNALLLGDSALYLCASSIVRGQGTYEQYFGPGTRLTVT.

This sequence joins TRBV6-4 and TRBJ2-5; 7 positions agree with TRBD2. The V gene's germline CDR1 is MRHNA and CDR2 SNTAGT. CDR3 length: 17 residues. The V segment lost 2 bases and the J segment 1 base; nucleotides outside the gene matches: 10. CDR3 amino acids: CASSDGRDLAAQETQYF. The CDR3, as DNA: TGTGCCAGCAGTGACGGGAGGGACCTAGCGGCCCAAGAGACCCAGTACTTC.

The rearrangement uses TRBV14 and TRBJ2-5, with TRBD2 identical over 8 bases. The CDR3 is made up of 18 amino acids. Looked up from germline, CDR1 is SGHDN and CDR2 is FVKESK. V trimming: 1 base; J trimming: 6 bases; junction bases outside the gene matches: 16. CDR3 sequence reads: CASSQVRINSAGEKTQYF. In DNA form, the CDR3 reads TGTGCCAGCAGCCAAGTTCGGATTAACTCAGCGGGGGAGAAGACCCAGTACTTC.

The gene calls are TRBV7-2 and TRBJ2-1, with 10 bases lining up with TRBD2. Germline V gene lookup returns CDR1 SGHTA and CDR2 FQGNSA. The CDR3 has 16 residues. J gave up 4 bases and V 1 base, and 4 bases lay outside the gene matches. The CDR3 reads CASSLGLAGVYNEQFF. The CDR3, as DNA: TGTGCCAGCAGCTTAGGCCTAGCGGGAGTGTACAATGAGCAGTTCTTC.

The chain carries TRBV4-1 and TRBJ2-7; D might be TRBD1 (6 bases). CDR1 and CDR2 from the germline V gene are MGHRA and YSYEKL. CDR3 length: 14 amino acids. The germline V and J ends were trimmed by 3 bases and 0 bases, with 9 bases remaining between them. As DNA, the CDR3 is TGCGCCAGCAGCCATGCACAGGGCTCCTACGAGCAGTACTTC. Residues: CASSHAQGSYEQYF.

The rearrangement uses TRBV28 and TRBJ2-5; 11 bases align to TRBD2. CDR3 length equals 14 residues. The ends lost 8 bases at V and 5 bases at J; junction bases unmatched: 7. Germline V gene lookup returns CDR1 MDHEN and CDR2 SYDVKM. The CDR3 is CASVSGRAGETQYF. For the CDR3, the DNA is TGTGCCAGCGTTAGCGGGAGGGCCGGGGAGACCCAGTACTTC.

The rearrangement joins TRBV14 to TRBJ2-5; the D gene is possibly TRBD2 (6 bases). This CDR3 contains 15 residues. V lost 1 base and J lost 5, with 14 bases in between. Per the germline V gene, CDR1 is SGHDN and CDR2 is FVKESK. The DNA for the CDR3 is TGTGCCAGCAGCCAAGTGGGAGGTCTCGGTGAGACCCAGTACTTC. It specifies CASSQVGGLGETQYF.